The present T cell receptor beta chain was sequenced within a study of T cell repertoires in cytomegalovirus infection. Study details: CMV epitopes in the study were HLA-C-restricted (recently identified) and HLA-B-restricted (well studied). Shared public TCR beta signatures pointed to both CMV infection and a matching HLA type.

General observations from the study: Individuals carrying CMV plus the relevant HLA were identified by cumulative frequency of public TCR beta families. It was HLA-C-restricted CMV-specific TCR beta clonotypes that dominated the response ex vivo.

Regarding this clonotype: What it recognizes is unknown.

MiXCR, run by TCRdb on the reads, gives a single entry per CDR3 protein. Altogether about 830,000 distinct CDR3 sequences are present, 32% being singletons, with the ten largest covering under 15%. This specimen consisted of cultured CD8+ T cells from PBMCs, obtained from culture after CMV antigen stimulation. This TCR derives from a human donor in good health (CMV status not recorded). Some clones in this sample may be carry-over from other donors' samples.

The CDR3 coding sequence is TGTGCCAGCAGCTCGTTCGACGAGAACACTGAAGCTTTCTTT. It codes for CASSSFDENTEAFF. The chain combines TRBV5-6 with TRBJ1-1; D remains ambiguous. Per the germline V gene, CDR1 is SGHDT and CDR2 is YYEEEE. V lost 3 bases to trimming and J lost 1 base, with 10 bases between them. This CDR3 contains 14 residues.